This T cell receptor (beta chain) was recorded in a study of cytomegalovirus exposure and HLA in healthy donors. In the case of this clone: Its specificity is not known.

Vbeta (60) and Jbeta (13) primers were used in the PCR. Data came from immunoSEQ multiplex PCR; TCRdb stores just in-frame clones and leaves some out. This sample has around 170,000 clones, with around 80% found just once. Notes on the study in general: TCR beta V- and J-gene trimming, according to a later analysis, was linked to a missense DCLRE1C variant. Prediction of most subjects' HLA-A and HLA-B alleles by TCR beta sequences was reportedly accurate.

The receptor was derived from a woman between 18 and 29 years old in good health and CMV-seronegative. Input material: PBMCs.

The CDR3 loop is CASNKNPGLAGVAAKNIQYF. In DNA form, the CDR3 reads TGTGCCAGCAACAAAAACCCGGGACTAGCGGGGGTGGCAGCCAAAAACATTCAGTACTTC. The chain couples TRBV9 to TRBJ2-4; 14 bases are shared with TRBD2. The CDR3 has 20 residues. J gave up 0 bases and V 6 bases, and 14 bases lay outside the gene matches. Germline lookup yields CDR1 SGDLS and CDR2 YYNGEE.